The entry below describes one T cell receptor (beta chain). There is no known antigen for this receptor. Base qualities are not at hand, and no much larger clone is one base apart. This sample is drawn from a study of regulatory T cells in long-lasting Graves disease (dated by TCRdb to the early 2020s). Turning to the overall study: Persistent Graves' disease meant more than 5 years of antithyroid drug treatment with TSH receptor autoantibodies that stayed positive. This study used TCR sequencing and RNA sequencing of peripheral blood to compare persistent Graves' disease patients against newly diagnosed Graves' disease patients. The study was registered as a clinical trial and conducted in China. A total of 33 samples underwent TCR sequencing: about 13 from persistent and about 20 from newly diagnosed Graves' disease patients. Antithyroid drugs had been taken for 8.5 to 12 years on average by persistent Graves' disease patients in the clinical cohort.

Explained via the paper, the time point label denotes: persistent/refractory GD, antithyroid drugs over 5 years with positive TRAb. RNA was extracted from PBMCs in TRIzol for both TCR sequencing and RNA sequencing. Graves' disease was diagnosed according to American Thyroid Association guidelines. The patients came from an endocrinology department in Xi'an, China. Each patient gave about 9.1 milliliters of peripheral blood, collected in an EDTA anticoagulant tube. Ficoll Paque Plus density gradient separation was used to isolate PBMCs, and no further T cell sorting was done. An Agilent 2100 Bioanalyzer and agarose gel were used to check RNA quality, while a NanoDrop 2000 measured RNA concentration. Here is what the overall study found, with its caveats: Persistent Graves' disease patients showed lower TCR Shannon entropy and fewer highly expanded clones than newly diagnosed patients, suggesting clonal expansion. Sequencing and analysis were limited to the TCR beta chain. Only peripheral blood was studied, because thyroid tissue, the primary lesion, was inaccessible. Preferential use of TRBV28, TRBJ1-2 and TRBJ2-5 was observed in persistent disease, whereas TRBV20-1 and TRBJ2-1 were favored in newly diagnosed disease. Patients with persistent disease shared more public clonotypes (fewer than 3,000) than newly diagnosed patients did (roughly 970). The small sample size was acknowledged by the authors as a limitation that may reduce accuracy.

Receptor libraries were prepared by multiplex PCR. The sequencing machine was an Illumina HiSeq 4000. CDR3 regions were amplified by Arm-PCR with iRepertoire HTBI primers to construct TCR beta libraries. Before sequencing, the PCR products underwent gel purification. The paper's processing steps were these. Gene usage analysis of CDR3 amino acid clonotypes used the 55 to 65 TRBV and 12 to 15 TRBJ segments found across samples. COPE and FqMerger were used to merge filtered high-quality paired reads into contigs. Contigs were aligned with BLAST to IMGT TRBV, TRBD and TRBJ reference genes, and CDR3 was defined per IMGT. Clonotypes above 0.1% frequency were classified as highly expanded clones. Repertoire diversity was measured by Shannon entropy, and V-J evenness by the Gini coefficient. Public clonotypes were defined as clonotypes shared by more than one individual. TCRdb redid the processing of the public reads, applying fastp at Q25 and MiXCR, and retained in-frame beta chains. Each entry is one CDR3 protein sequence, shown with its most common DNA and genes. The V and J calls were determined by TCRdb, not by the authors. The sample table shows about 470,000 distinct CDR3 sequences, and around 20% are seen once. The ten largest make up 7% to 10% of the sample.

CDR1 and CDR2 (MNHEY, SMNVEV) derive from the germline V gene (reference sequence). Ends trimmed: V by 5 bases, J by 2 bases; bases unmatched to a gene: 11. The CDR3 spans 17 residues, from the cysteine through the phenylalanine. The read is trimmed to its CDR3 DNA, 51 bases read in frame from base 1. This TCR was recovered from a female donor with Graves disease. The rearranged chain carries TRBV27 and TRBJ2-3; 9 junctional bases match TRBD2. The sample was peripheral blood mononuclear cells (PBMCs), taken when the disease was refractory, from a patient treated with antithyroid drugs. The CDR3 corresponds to CASSPQARTSDTDTQYF. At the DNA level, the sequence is TGTGCCAGCAGTCCGCAGGCCCGGACTAGCGACACAGATACGCAGTATTTT.